This T cell receptor (beta chain) was observed in a study of control samples from healthy donors and cancer patients. TCRdb's copy holds only in-frame clones and misses some; the assay was immunoSEQ multiplex PCR. The table records 150,000 to 200,000 clones, about nine tenths of them present only once. V lost 0 bases to trimming and J lost 8 bases; unmatched junction nucleotides: 7. This CDR3 spans 15 amino acids. From germline, CDR1 is SGHNT and CDR2 YYREEE (reference sequence). This receptor was identified in a woman aged 40 to 49 in good health. The chain recombines TRBV5-4 with TRBJ2-1; the match to TRBD2 covers 8 bases. Material: blood. This CDR3 is CASSLASGGPDEQFF. CDR3 DNA sequence: TGTGCCAGCAGCTTGGCCTCGGGGGGGCCAGATGAGCAGTTCTTC.